This entry features one T cell receptor beta chain sequence. Its antigen is undetermined. This CDR3 contains 14 residues. V shed 3 bases and J shed 6 bases, with 15 bases lying between them. Germline V gene data show CDR1 as MDHEN and CDR2 as SYDVKM. These data belong to a study of T cell repertoires in ileal Crohn's disease. TCRdb keeps only in-frame clones here, not all; method: immunoSEQ multiplex PCR. The table lists roughly 15,000 clones, about 60% of them singletons. Study results and limitations: Clonal expansions were more frequent in active smokers than non-smokers at surgery.

This TCR was sampled from an adult with Crohn's disease. The sample consisted of ileal tissue. The J gene is TRBJ2-7, the V gene TRBV28, with D hard to call. CDR3 in amino acids: CASSFPLASAEQYF. The DNA for the CDR3 is TGTGCCAGCAGTTTCCCCTTGGCCAGCGCCGAGCAGTACTTC.